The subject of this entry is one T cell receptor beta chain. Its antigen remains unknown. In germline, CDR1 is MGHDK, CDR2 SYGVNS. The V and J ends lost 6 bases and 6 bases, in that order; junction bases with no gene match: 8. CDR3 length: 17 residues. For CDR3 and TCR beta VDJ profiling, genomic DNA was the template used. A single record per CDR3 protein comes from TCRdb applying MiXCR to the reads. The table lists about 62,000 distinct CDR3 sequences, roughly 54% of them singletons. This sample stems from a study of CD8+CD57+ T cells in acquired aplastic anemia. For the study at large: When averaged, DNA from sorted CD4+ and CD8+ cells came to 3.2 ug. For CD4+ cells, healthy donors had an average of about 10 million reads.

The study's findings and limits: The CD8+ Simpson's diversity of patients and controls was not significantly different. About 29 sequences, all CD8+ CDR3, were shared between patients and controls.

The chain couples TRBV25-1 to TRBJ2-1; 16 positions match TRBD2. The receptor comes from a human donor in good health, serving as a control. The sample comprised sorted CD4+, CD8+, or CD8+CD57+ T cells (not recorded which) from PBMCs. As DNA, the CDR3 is TGTGCCAGCAGCCGACCGGGACTAGCGGGGGGGTTCAATGAGCAGTTCTTC. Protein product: CASSRPGLAGGFNEQFF. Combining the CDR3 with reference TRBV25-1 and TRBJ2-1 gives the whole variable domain EADIYQTPRYLVIGTGKKITLECSQTMGHDKMYWYQQDPGMELHLIHYSYGVNSTEKGDLSSESTVSRIRTEHFPLTLESARPSHTSQYLCASSRPGLAGGFNEQFFGPGTRLTVL.